This TCR beta chain was profiled in a study of blood T cell repertoires in COVID-19. Study background: Acute and convalescent COVID-19 samples came from the United States, Italy and Spain. PBMCs, B-cell-depleted T cells, or T cells were the source of the cDNA or gDNA that made up the material.

Authors' data handling: Using reference gene primer amplification, nucleated cell counts were estimated. Sequencing used immunoSEQ multiplex PCR; TCRdb keeps in-frame clones, though not all of them. That table supplies the V and J calls and clone size; D and trimming were determined from the DNA. Altogether about 390,000 clones are present, about 90% being singletons, with the ten largest covering about 2.3%. Enrolment of Seattle patients took place during active infection, and they were followed longitudinally. This sequence originates from a woman between 55 and 75 years old with COVID-19, enrolled during active disease. Sequenced material: peripheral blood.

The CDR3 DNA follows: TGTGCCAGCAGTTACACTAGGGAGGAGACCCAGTACTTC. Translating it yields CASSYTREETQYF. This sequence joins TRBV6-5 and TRBJ2-5, with a tentative D call TRBD2 (5 bases). The germline V gene encodes CDR1 MNHEY and CDR2 SVGAGI. CDR3 size: 13 residues. Trimming stripped 2 bases from V and 5 bases from J, with 9 bases between.